This T cell receptor (beta chain) is from a study of blood T cell repertoires in COVID-19. Assay: immunoSEQ multiplex PCR; the TCRdb copy retains only in-frame clones and omits some. The sample lists approximately 360,000 clones; more than 70% were seen once. CDR3 size: 16 residues. Trimming took off 2 bases at V and 5 bases at J, with 19 bases between the two ends. Germline CDR1 MDHEN, CDR2 SYDVKM. J is TRBJ2-7 and V is TRBV28; tentative D call: TRBD2 (6 bases). What was sequenced was PBMCs or T cells enriched from blood (not recorded which). This sequence originates from a man between 35 and 55 years old in a cohort exposed to, infected with or recovered from COVID-19 (not recorded which). The DNA of the CDR3 is TGTGCCAGCAGTTTACCTAGCCGGAGGGCCTTCCACGAGCAGTACTTC. This codes for CASSLPSRRAFHEQYF.